Shown below are 28 T cell receptor beta chains from a single sample sequenced in a study of blood T cell repertoires in COVID-19. Clones were sequenced by immunoSEQ multiplex PCR, and TCRdb holds only the in-frame ones, with some missing. The sample consists of over 250,000 clones, around 85% of them appearing once. Sequenced: peripheral blood. The receptors here all came from a woman aged 70-85 years with acute or convalescent COVID-19.

The gene calls are TRBV2 and TRBJ2-3; 16 bases are shared with TRBD2. CDR1 is SNHLY and CDR2 is FYNNEI in the germline V gene. The CDR3 sequence is 15 residues long. V was pared by 8 bases and J by 6 bases, with 5 bases of the junction left unmatched. CDR3 coding DNA: TGTGCCAGCGGGACTAGCGGGGGGGCAGGGGATACGCAGTATTTT. It yields the protein CASGTSGGAGDTQYF.

This rearrangement joins TRBV3-1 (or the pseudogene TRBV3-2) to TRBJ2-1; D is unresolved. CDR1 and CDR2 (germline): LGHDT, YNNKEL (reference sequence). This CDR3 has 13 residues. The germline V and J ends were trimmed by 0 bases and 12 bases, with 12 bases remaining between them. The CDR3 spells CASSQDRSVGQFF. CDR3 coding DNA: TGTGCCAGCAGCCAAGATCGAAGCGTGGGGCAGTTCTTC.

The J gene is TRBJ2-3, the V gene TRBV5-1, with 10 bases identical to TRBD2. The CDR3 spans 14 residues. Germline V lookup: CDR1 SGHRS, CDR2 YFSETQ. V lost 3 bases to trimming and J lost 6 bases; unmatched junction nucleotides: 4. The CDR3 loop reads CASSSRSGGDTQYF. The CDR3 nucleotides read TGCGCCAGCAGCTCCCGTAGCGGGGGGGATACGCAGTATTTT. The whole variable domain, filled in from reference TRBV5-1 and TRBJ2-3, reads KAGVTQTPRYLIKTRGQQVTLSCSPISGHRSVSWYQQTPGQGLQFLFEYFSETQRNKGNFPGRFSGRQFSNSRSEMNVSTLELGDSALYLCASSSRSGGDTQYFGPGTRLTVL.

The chain links TRBV5-6 to TRBJ2-3; D is unresolved. V lost 1 base, J lost 1 base, and 7 bases lay in between. The V gene's germline CDR1 is SGHDT and CDR2 YYEEEE. The CDR3 covers 14 residues. CDR3 coding DNA: TGTGCCAGCAGCTTGCACGGAGGCACAGATACGCAGTATTTT. Translating it yields CASSLHGGTDTQYF.

The chain couples TRBV3-1 (or the pseudogene TRBV3-2) to TRBJ1-1, with D maybe TRBD1 (6 bases). Trimming stripped 4 bases from V and 8 bases from J, with 17 bases between. The germline CDR1 and CDR2 sequences are LGHDT and YNNKEL (reference sequence). This CDR3 region has 14 residues. In DNA, the CDR3 is TGTGCCAGCAGCCTTTCAGGACAGTGGGCCGAAGCTTTCTTT. Translating it yields CASSLSGQWAEAFF.

The chain combines TRBV11-2 with TRBJ2-1; D not certain. Trimming removed 5 bases from V and 3 bases from J, with 17 bases in between. Germline-derived CDR1 and CDR2 are SGHAT and FQNNGV. The CDR3 covers 16 residues. The CDR3 region has the DNA TGTGCCAGCAGCAAGCCGGGTCAACCAGTCTACAATGAGCAGTTCTTC. It translates to CASSKPGQPVYNEQFF.

This rearrangement joins TRBV12-5 to TRBJ2-7; 13 nucleotides match TRBD2. The CDR3 has 16 amino acids. The germline gives CDR1 LGHNT, CDR2 FRNRAP. V shed 4 bases, J shed 6 bases, and the junction held 9 bases outside the gene matches. This chain's CDR3 is CASGSGLAGARGEQYF. The CDR3 coding sequence is TGTGCTAGTGGTTCCGGACTAGCGGGGGCTCGGGGCGAGCAGTACTTC.

Only a few counts were recorded for this clone. J is TRBJ1-1 and V is TRBV6-5, with D tentatively TRBD1 (5 bases). The CDR3 runs 14 residues. CDR1 is MNHEY, CDR2 SVGAGI, per germline. The V gene lost 0 bases and the J gene lost 3 bases, with 8 bases spanning the gap. The chain's CDR3 is CASSYSGADTEAFF. The CDR3 DNA follows: TGTGCCAGCAGTTACTCAGGGGCGGACACTGAAGCTTTCTTT.

The V call is TRBV2, the J call TRBJ2-3; no reliable D call. The germline V and J ends were trimmed by 2 bases and 2 bases, with 8 bases remaining between them. The germline V gene has CDR1 SNHLY and CDR2 FYNNEI. This CDR3 has 14 residues. CDR3 DNA: TGTGCCAGCAGTGAAAGCCTCAACACAGATACGCAGTATTTT. This sequence encodes CASSESLNTDTQYF.

This chain connects TRBV6-6 to TRBJ1-1; D is undetermined. The CDR3 extends over 14 amino acids. From germline, CDR1 is MNHNY and CDR2 SVGAGI (reference sequence). Trimming took 2 bases from V and 6 from J, leaving 13 bases between them. CDR3 DNA: TGTGCCAGCAGTTACCGCGGTGACCGTGCTGAAGCTTTCTTT. This sequence encodes CASSYRGDRAEAFF.

This chain uses TRBV11-2 with TRBJ2-7; possible D gene TRBD1, 5 bases. Trimming removed 6 bases at V and 10 bases at J, with 16 bases between. CDR3 length: 12 residues. Germline assignment: CDR1 SGHAT and CDR2 FQNNGV. Written as DNA, the CDR3 is TGTGCCAGCAGTGATTCCCCTAGGGGACAGTACTTC. It is translated as CASSDSPRGQYF.

This clone was seen once. V and J are TRBV3-1 (or the pseudogene TRBV3-2) and TRBJ2-2; 8 nucleotides line up with TRBD1. Per the germline V gene, CDR1 is LGHDT and CDR2 is YNNKEL (reference sequence). The CDR3 has 15 amino acids. V dropped 4 bases and J dropped 6; count of bases not matched to a gene: 7. This chain's CDR3 is CASSPRTGLSGELFF. DNA for the CDR3: TGTGCCAGCAGCCCCCGGACAGGGCTCTCCGGGGAGCTGTTTTTT.

In this sample, this clone turned up a few times. V usage is TRBV3-1 (or the pseudogene TRBV3-2) and J usage is TRBJ1-5, with D tentatively TRBD1 (6 bases). CDR1 LGHDT and CDR2 YNNKEL come from the germline V gene (reference sequence). The CDR3 loop spans 15 amino acids. Trimming cost V 1 base and J 6 bases, with 13 bases left between them. CDR3 sequence reads: CASSQGTVWRQPQHF. The CDR3 DNA reads as TGTGCCAGCAGCCAAGGGACAGTTTGGCGTCAGCCCCAGCATTTT.

The V call is TRBV5-6, the J call TRBJ1-1; 7 bases are shared with TRBD1. CDR3 length: 13 residues. Germline assignment: CDR1 SGHDT and CDR2 YYEEEE. Losses at the gene ends were 3 bases for V and 5 bases for J; bases not matched to a gene: 4. The CDR3 here is CASSSGGRTEAFF. The CDR3 DNA reads TGTGCCAGCAGCTCAGGGGGAAGAACTGAAGCTTTCTTT.

With respect to this clone: A junction end diverges from the germline sequence, so it may reflect a read error. The chain has TRBV11-2 and TRBJ2-2; possibly TRBD1 for D (5 bases). This CDR3 is built from 17 residues. CDR1 is SGHAT and CDR2 is FQNNGV in the germline V gene. The CDR3 protein is CASSLWGVRRNPGELFF. In nucleotides, the CDR3 is TGTGCCAGCAGCTTATGGGGCGTGAGAAGGAACCCCGGGGAGCTGTTTTTT.

V usage is TRBV30 and J usage is TRBJ1-1; D possibly corresponds to TRBD1 (6 bases). Germline CDR1 GTSNPN, CDR2 SVGIG (reference sequence). CDR3 size: 13 residues. V was shortened by 0 bases and J by 4 bases, with 9 bases between the two germline ends. CDR3 sequence reads: CAWSVPRGTEAFF. Written as DNA, the CDR3 is TGTGCCTGGAGTGTACCCAGGGGCACTGAAGCTTTCTTT. Looking up the rest from reference TRBV30 and TRBJ1-1 gives the full variable domain: SQTIHQWPATLVQPVGSPLSLECTVEGTSNPNLYWYRQAAGRGLQLLFYSVGIGQISSEVPQNLSASRPQDRQFILSSKKLLLSDSGFYLCAWSVPRGTEAFFGQGTRLTVV.

Remarks on this clone: This may be a read error, as it is one base from a much larger clone. The genes are TRBV7-2 and TRBJ1-1; 7 bases line up with TRBD1. The CDR3 contains 14 residues. The germline V gene has CDR1 SGHTA and CDR2 FQGNSA. V shed 5 bases and J 0 bases; nucleotides not matched to a gene: 3. The CDR3 coding sequence is TGTGCCAGCAGCCGGGGACAGCTGAACACTGAAGCTTTCTTT. The encoded protein is CASSRGQLNTEAFF. Supplemented by reference TRBV7-2 and TRBJ1-1, the full variable domain reads GAGVSQSPSNKVTEKGKDVELRCDPISGHTALYWYRQSLGQGLEFLIYFQGNSAPDKSGLPSDRFSAERTGGSVSTLTIQRTQQEDSAVYLCASSRGQLNTEAFFGQGTRLTVV.

This chain joins TRBV2 and TRBJ2-3, with TRBD2 matching over 10 bases. Germline assignment: CDR1 SNHLY and CDR2 FYNNEI. V lost 7 bases, J lost 0 bases, and 4 bases stayed unmatched. The CDR3 is 15 amino acids. CDR3 loop: CASTGLAASTDTQYF. For the CDR3, the DNA is TGTGCCAGCACTGGACTAGCGGCTAGCACAGATACGCAGTATTTT.

The chain couples TRBV3-1 (or the pseudogene TRBV3-2) to TRBJ1-3; D perhaps matches TRBD1 (6 bases). V shed 6 bases and J shed 3 bases, with 15 bases lying between them. Germline V gene sequence: CDR1 LGHDT, CDR2 YNNKEL (reference sequence). The CDR3 extends over 15 amino acids. The CDR3 loop reads CASSQEGGHGNTIYF. The CDR3 DNA follows: TGTGCCAGCAGTCAGGAGGGGGGGCATGGAAACACCATATATTTT.

V and J are TRBV14 and TRBJ1-4, with D hard to call. Germline-derived CDR1 and CDR2 are SGHDN and FVKESK. The CDR3 extends over 13 amino acids. V dropped 2 bases and J dropped 10 bases, with 11 bases sitting between them. The CDR3 DNA reads as TGTGCCAGCAGCCAACCCGGAGTGAGAAAACTGTTTTTT. Protein product: CASSQPGVRKLFF.

The chain joins TRBV3-1 (or the pseudogene TRBV3-2) to TRBJ1-1, with 7 bases fitting TRBD1. The CDR3 loop spans 14 amino acids. The trim removed 1 base at V and 5 bases at J, leaving 4 bases unmatched. CDR1 LGHDT and CDR2 YNNKEL come from the germline V gene (reference sequence). CDR3 DNA: TGTGCCAGCAGCCAAGTGACAGGGAAAACTGAAGCTTTCTTT. This translates into CASSQVTGKTEAFF.

V and J are TRBV7-8 and TRBJ1-2, with TRBD1 as a possible D gene (6 bases). The CDR3 runs 15 residues. Germline lookup yields CDR1 SGHVS and CDR2 FQNEAQ. Trimming removed 5 bases at V and 4 bases at J, with 17 bases between. The CDR3 loop is CASSETGFGSYGYTF. CDR3 in DNA: TGTGCCAGCAGCGAAACAGGGTTCGGAAGCTATGGCTACACCTTC.

This chain links TRBV3-1 (or the pseudogene TRBV3-2) with TRBJ2-2; D not resolved. Deletions cut 2 bases from V and 7 bases from J, with 11 bases between. The germline V gene has CDR1 LGHDT and CDR2 YNNKEL (reference sequence). This CDR3 is 14 amino acids long. CDR3 region: CASSQSRSVGELFF. CDR3 in DNA: TGTGCCAGCAGCCAATCGCGGTCCGTCGGGGAGCTGTTTTTT.

J is TRBJ2-5 and V is TRBV2; maybe TRBD1 (5 bases). Germline CDR1 and CDR2: SNHLY and FYNNEI. Trimming cost V 8 bases and J 3 bases, with 16 bases left between them. The CDR3 sequence is 14 residues long. The CDR3 sequence: CASGAQGIKETQYF. In DNA, the CDR3 is TGTGCCAGCGGGGCTCAGGGTATCAAAGAGACCCAGTACTTC.

The gene calls are TRBV18 and TRBJ1-4; the D gene is possibly TRBD1 (5 bases). CDR3 size: 15 residues. V lost 3 bases to trimming and J lost 10 bases, with 18 bases between them. CDR1 is KGHSH and CDR2 is LQKENI in the germline V gene. CDR3 residues: CASSPGTPEGGKLFF. The CDR3 nucleotides are TGTGCCAGCTCACCCGGGACGCCCGAGGGAGGAAAACTGTTTTTT.

CDR3 sequence: CASSQEEKLETQYF. The CDR3 nucleotides read TGTGCCAGCAGCCAAGAGGAGAAGCTGGAGACCCAGTACTTC. The chain is built from TRBV4-2 and TRBJ2-5; no clear D gene. Germline V lookup: CDR1 LGHNA, CDR2 YNFKEQ. V was pared by 0 bases and J by 5 bases, with 10 bases between. CDR3 size: 14 residues.

This clone showed up just a few times. The chain combines TRBV5-1 with TRBJ1-6; 9 nucleotides agree with TRBD1. Germline-derived CDR1 and CDR2 are SGHRS and YFSETQ. The ends lost 4 bases at V and 6 bases at J; junction bases unmatched: 5. The CDR3 consists of 15 residues. CDR3 region: CASSPRQGGNSPLHF. CDR3 DNA sequence: TGCGCCAGCAGCCCGCGACAGGGGGGTAATTCACCCCTCCACTTT.

The chain recombines TRBV4-1 with TRBJ1-5; D possibly corresponds to TRBD1 (5 bases). CDR3 size: 15 residues. Trimming shortened V by 2 bases and J by 5 bases, and 13 bases separated the two germline ends. Germline CDR1 reads MGHRA; CDR2 reads YSYEKL. In DNA form, the CDR3 reads TGCGCCAGCAGCCAATTCAGGGAAGGGTATCAGCCCCAGCATTTT. Its protein is CASSQFREGYQPQHF.